This record concerns one T cell receptor (beta chain) sequence. Its antigen is not known. 60 Vbeta and 13 Jbeta primers were used in PCR. Profiled with immunoSEQ multiplex PCR; TCRdb holds only in-frame clones, not every one. The profile shows tens of thousands of clones, around 80% of them singletons. These data belong to a study of cytomegalovirus exposure and HLA in healthy donors. Regarding the study as a whole: Presence/absence analyses took donor sequencing depth as roughly uniform.

Looked up from germline, CDR1 is MNHNS and CDR2 is SASEGT. The V and J ends lost 3 bases and 8 bases respectively, with 11 bases between them. The CDR3 spans 13 residues. The chain couples TRBV6-1 to TRBJ2-4, with D possibly TRBD1 on 5 matching bases. The source of this sequence is a man aged 25 to 40 in good health and CMV-seropositive. Sequenced sample: PBMCs. Written as DNA, the CDR3 is TGTGCCAGCAGTGAGCGACAGTTTTACATTCAGTACTTC. This sequence encodes CASSERQFYIQYF.